This TCR beta chain came from a study of T cell changes during pregnancy in multiple sclerosis. Profiled with immunoSEQ multiplex PCR; TCRdb holds only in-frame clones, not every one. The data contain roughly 59,000 clones, just over 90% of them seen just once; the ten biggest clones take up roughly 0.33%. V was clipped by 4 bases and J by 7 bases, with 14 bases between them. Germline V gives CDR1 KGHSH, CDR2 LQKENI. CDR3 length: 13 amino acids. The receptor's source is a female donor with multiple sclerosis, enrolled in a pregnancy study. The chain recombines TRBV18 with TRBJ2-7, with a tentative D call TRBD1 (6 bases). The material was CD4+ T cells from peripheral blood mononuclear cells, obtained before pregnancy. The CDR3 nucleotides read TGTGCCAGCTCACGGGACACCTTTGAGGAGCAGTACTTC. Residues: CASSRDTFEEQYF. Supplemented by reference TRBV18 and TRBJ2-7, the full variable domain reads NAGVMQNPRHLVRRRGQEARLRCSPMKGHSHVYWYRQLPEEGLKFMVYLQKENIIDESGMPKERFSAEFPKEGPSILRIQQVVRGDSAAYFCASSRDTFEEQYFGPGTRLTVT.